This T cell receptor beta chain was obtained from a study of response to subunit inactivated influenza vaccine. Study results and caveats: Seasonal influenza vaccination, on each occasion, was suggested by the authors to recruit few new T cells.

V was trimmed by 2 bases and J by 6 bases, leaving 11 bases between them. Germline CDR1 and CDR2: MNHEY and SVGAGI. The CDR3 is 13 amino acids. Note on this clonotype: Its antigen is currently unknown.

TCRdb fed the RT-PCR reads into MiXCR, producing one record per CDR3 protein. The repertoire holds around 470,000 distinct CDR3 sequences, with less than 7.5% as singletons. The clonotype was recovered from a man in his fifties or sixties who received an inactivated influenza vaccine. The chain links TRBV6-5 to TRBJ2-7; unclear D gene. The material was PBMCs from blood, obtained approximately 25 months after vaccination. DNA of the CDR3: TGTGCCAGCAGTTACGGGCTTTCGGCCGAGCAGTACTTC. It encodes CASSYGLSAEQYF.